One T cell receptor beta chain is described in this entry. Its antigen remains unknown. The data were taken from a study of long-term antiretroviral therapy in people with HIV. General study points: Once patients were on ART, diversity went higher but still fell short of transplant donor controls.

This CDR3 has 13 amino acids. Germline V gene lookup returns CDR1 SGHTA and CDR2 FQGTGA. V dropped 5 bases and J dropped 6 bases, with 11 bases sitting between them. The immunoSEQ assay was v3.0, run at survey level. Measured with immunoSEQ multiplex PCR; TCRdb has only the in-frame clones, and not every one. The top ten clones hold around 16% of a sample with about 24,000 clones, roughly 84% of them seen once. The specimen comprised unsorted PBMCs, sampled approximately 4.1 years after starting antiretroviral therapy. This chain joins TRBV7-3 and TRBJ2-1; D may be TRBD2 (6 bases). The clonotype originates from a man aged 30 to 45 with HIV. CDR3 protein: CASSPRGANEQFF. Here the CDR3 DNA reads TGTGCCAGCAGCCCACGCGGGGCCAATGAGCAGTTCTTC.